Following are 23 T cell receptor beta chains from one sample sequenced in a study of cytomegalovirus exposure and HLA in healthy donors. PCR involved 60 Vbeta and 13 Jbeta primers. Sequencing used immunoSEQ multiplex PCR; TCRdb keeps in-frame clones, though not all of them. The sample lists approximately 100,000 clones; roughly 70% were seen once. Sequencing was performed on PBMCs. Receptors originate from a woman aged 45-65 years in good health and CMV-seronegative.

The rearrangement links TRBV6-5 to TRBJ2-5, with no clear D. Trimming removed 1 base at V and 10 bases at J, with 7 bases between. CDR3 size: 11 residues. CDR1 and CDR2 (germline): MNHEY, SVGAGI. The CDR3: CASSYLQNQYF. CDR3 DNA sequence: TGTGCCAGCAGTTACTTGCAGAACCAGTACTTC.

This sequence joins TRBV7-2 and TRBJ2-5, with 7 positions matching TRBD2. The CDR3 is made up of 17 amino acids. J gave up 4 bases and V 1 base, and 12 bases lay outside the gene matches. Per the germline V gene, CDR1 is SGHTA and CDR2 is FQGNSA. CDR3 loop: CASSLELGGSKGETQYF. The CDR3 region has the DNA TGTGCCAGCAGCTTAGAATTGGGCGGGAGTAAGGGAGAGACCCAGTACTTC.

This clone has a handful of counts. This chain joins TRBV5-1 and TRBJ2-1, with 10 bases aligning to TRBD2. Germline V gene sequence: CDR1 SGHRS, CDR2 YFSETQ. This CDR3 comprises 14 residues. V dropped 4 bases and J dropped 6; count of bases not matched to a gene: 4. The CDR3 sequence: CASSASGGCNEQFF. CDR3 DNA sequence: TGCGCCAGCAGCGCTAGCGGGGGCTGCAATGAGCAGTTCTTC.

This chain joins TRBV11-2 and TRBJ2-2; possible D gene TRBD1, 6 bases. There are 17 residues in the CDR3. CDR1 SGHAT and CDR2 FQNNGV come from the germline V gene. V dropped 0 bases and J dropped 5 bases, with 16 bases sitting between them. CDR3 sequence: CASSLDLWQGRTGELFF. CDR3 DNA: TGTGCCAGCAGCTTAGATCTATGGCAGGGGCGGACCGGGGAGCTGTTTTTT.

This clone appeared a single time. This rearrangement joins TRBV28 to TRBJ2-5; 11 bases align to TRBD2. J gave up 5 bases and V 1 base, and 6 bases lay outside the gene matches. This CDR3 contains 16 residues. The germline V gene encodes CDR1 MDHEN and CDR2 SYDVKM. The DNA for the CDR3 is TGTGCCAGCAGTTTATTAACTAGCGGGAGAAGCGAGACCCAGTACTTC. Its protein is CASSLLTSGRSETQYF.

The V call is TRBV19, the J call TRBJ2-1; D is undetermined. Trimming pared 5 bases from V and 0 bases from J, leaving 17 bases between. There are 17 residues in the CDR3. Per germline, CDR1 LNHDA and CDR2 SQIVND (reference sequence). The CDR3 reads CASSHPGLTSSYNEQFF. The DNA for the CDR3 is TGTGCCAGTAGTCACCCAGGTCTAACAAGCTCCTACAATGAGCAGTTCTTC. Using reference TRBV19 and TRBJ2-1 for the parts outside the CDR3, the full variable domain is DGGITQSPKYLFRKEGQNVTLSCEQNLNHDAMYWYRQDPGQGLRLIYYSQIVNDFQKGDIAEGYSVSREKKESFPLTVTSAQKNPTAFYLCASSHPGLTSSYNEQFFGPGTRLTVL.

The V gene is TRBV27, the J gene TRBJ2-7; 10 bases agree with TRBD1. The CDR3 has 18 amino acids. Trimming at V came to 3 bases and at J to 4 bases, leaving 15 bases not matched to a gene. From germline, CDR1 is MNHEY and CDR2 SMNVEV (reference sequence). CDR3 sequence: CASSFMSTTGGQVYEQYF. The CDR3 region has the DNA TGTGCCAGCAGTTTTATGAGTACGACAGGGGGCCAAGTATACGAGCAGTACTTC.

J is TRBJ2-7 and V is TRBV5-1, with 7 positions matching TRBD1. The CDR3 spans 14 residues. The junction had 8 bases not matched to a gene; V was cut back by 5 bases and J by 3 bases. CDR1 is SGHRS and CDR2 is YFSETQ in the germline V gene. This CDR3 reads CASRSGTEVYEQYF. CDR3 sequence (DNA): TGCGCCAGCAGATCAGGGACAGAAGTCTACGAGCAGTACTTC.

The chain carries TRBV5-1 and TRBJ2-5, with TRBD2 identical over 8 bases. After removal of 6 bases from V and 0 bases from J, the junction contained 4 bases not matched to a gene. The CDR3 sequence is 14 residues long. Germline V gene data show CDR1 as SGHRS and CDR2 as YFSETQ. This chain's CDR3 is CASKAGGYQETQYF. For the CDR3, the DNA is TGCGCCAGCAAGGCGGGGGGCTACCAAGAGACCCAGTACTTC.

This clone was counted a single time. This chain connects TRBV5-4 to TRBJ1-1; TRBD1 is a possible D gene (6 bases). Looked up from germline, CDR1 is SGHNT and CDR2 is YYREEE (reference sequence). The germline V and J ends were trimmed by 4 bases and 0 bases, with 10 bases remaining between them. This CDR3 contains 14 residues. CDR3 amino acids: CASSTGTLNTEAFF. As DNA, the CDR3 is TGTGCCAGCAGCACCGGGACATTGAACACTGAAGCTTTCTTT.

This clone was recorded a few times. The chain links TRBV19 to TRBJ2-1; TRBD2 aligns across 7 bases. With 3 bases clipped from V and 2 bases from J, the junction kept 4 bases outside the gene matches. The CDR3 extends over 15 amino acids. Per the germline V gene, CDR1 is LNHDA and CDR2 is SQIVND (reference sequence). DNA for the CDR3: TGTGCCAGTAGTATGTCTAGCGGAGCCTACAATGAGCAGTTCTTC. Protein sequence: CASSMSSGAYNEQFF. The full variable domain, completed using reference TRBV19 and TRBJ2-1, is DGGITQSPKYLFRKEGQNVTLSCEQNLNHDAMYWYRQDPGQGLRLIYYSQIVNDFQKGDIAEGYSVSREKKESFPLTVTSAQKNPTAFYLCASSMSSGAYNEQFFGPGTRLTVL.

V usage is TRBV5-4 and J usage is TRBJ2-1; 14 bases line up with TRBD2. The CDR3 has 15 amino acids. J lost 9 bases, V lost 4 bases, and 6 bases had no gene match. Germline lookup yields CDR1 SGHNT and CDR2 YYREEE (reference sequence). CDR3 region: CASSPGLAGEGEQFF. The CDR3 DNA is TGTGCCAGCAGCCCGGGACTAGCGGGGGAGGGTGAGCAGTTCTTC.

In its sample, this clone was seen once. The gene calls are TRBV5-1 and TRBJ2-1, with 7 bases matching TRBD1. CDR3 size: 13 residues. Per the germline V gene, CDR1 is SGHRS and CDR2 is YFSETQ. The V and J ends lost 5 bases and 4 bases, in that order; junction bases with no gene match: 3. DNA for the CDR3: TGCGCCAGCAGGCTGACAGGGTACAATGAGCAGTTCTTC. The encoded protein is CASRLTGYNEQFF.

The chain joins TRBV9 to TRBJ2-4; TRBD1 matches at 10 bases. This CDR3 has 14 residues. Trimming at V came to 2 bases and at J to 7 bases, leaving 3 bases not matched to a gene. The germline gives CDR1 SGDLS, CDR2 YYNGEE. The CDR3 loop reads CASSVQDRGNIQYF. The CDR3 DNA is TGTGCCAGCAGCGTTCAGGACAGGGGGAACATTCAGTACTTC.

The chain is built from TRBV29-1 and TRBJ1-3; D uncertain. Per germline, CDR1 SQVTM and CDR2 ANQGSEA. Trimming removed 7 bases from V and 0 bases from J, with 7 bases in between. The CDR3 is 12 amino acids. CDR3 sequence: CSARDSGNTIYF. For the CDR3, the DNA is TGCAGCGCACGAGACTCTGGAAACACCATATATTTT.

The chain recombines TRBV7-8 with TRBJ2-3; D is unclear. Trimming cost V 1 base and J 2 bases, with 10 bases left between them. The germline V gene encodes CDR1 SGHVS and CDR2 FQNEAQ. The CDR3 loop spans 15 amino acids. The CDR3 spells CASSLVPVSTDTQYF. The CDR3 DNA reads TGTGCCAGCAGCTTAGTACCGGTTTCCACAGATACGCAGTATTTT.

Only a few counts were recorded for this clone. This chain uses TRBV25-1 with TRBJ1-3; no clear D gene. CDR1 is MGHDK and CDR2 is SYGVNS in the germline V gene. CDR3 length equals 15 residues. The germline V and J ends were trimmed by 3 bases and 0 bases, with 9 bases remaining between them. Here the CDR3 DNA reads TGTGCCAGCAGTGATCCCGGGAGCTCTGGAAACACCATATATTTT. Its protein product is CASSDPGSSGNTIYF.

This rearrangement joins TRBV7-9 to TRBJ2-7, with D tentatively TRBD1 (5 bases). Looked up from germline, CDR1 is SEHNR and CDR2 is FQNEAQ (reference sequence). The V gene lost 5 bases and the J gene lost 1 base, with 18 bases spanning the gap. This CDR3 is built from 16 residues. The CDR3 DNA is TGTGCCAGCAGCCACGAGATAAAGACAGTATCCTACGAGCAGTACTTC. This codes for CASSHEIKTVSYEQYF.

This clone was found a few times. This rearrangement joins TRBV27 to TRBJ2-2; 8 nucleotides match TRBD1. This CDR3 region has 17 residues. Germline V CDR1 and CDR2: MNHEY, SMNVEV (reference sequence). V lost 7 bases and J lost 2; bases outside the gene matches: 12. This chain's CDR3 is CASMRRGRQINTGELFF. The DNA of the CDR3 is TGTGCCAGCATGCGCAGGGGGCGGCAGATTAACACCGGGGAGCTGTTTTTT.

The J gene is TRBJ1-5, the V gene TRBV6-1, with 9 bases fitting TRBD1. V gave up 10 bases and J gave up 4 bases; unmatched junction bases: 5. The germline gives CDR1 MNHNS, CDR2 SASEGT. This CDR3 spans 13 amino acids. This CDR3 is CATYRGQNQPQHF. The CDR3, as DNA: TGTGCCACCTACAGGGGGCAAAATCAGCCCCAGCATTTT.

This chain uses TRBV29-1 with TRBJ2-7; 7 bases are a match to TRBD1. V gave up 0 bases and J gave up 8 bases; unmatched junction bases: 7. Germline CDR1 reads SQVTM; CDR2 reads ANQGSEA. This CDR3 contains 13 residues. CDR3 protein: CSVEDPGGGKQYF. DNA for the CDR3: TGCAGCGTTGAAGACCCAGGGGGTGGCAAGCAGTACTTC.

This clone was observed once. The chain carries TRBV7-6 and TRBJ2-5; TRBD2 matches at 8 bases. Per the germline V gene, CDR1 is SGHVS and CDR2 is FNYEAQ. This CDR3 has 16 amino acids. V was pared by 5 bases and J by 7 bases, with 15 bases of the junction left unmatched. The CDR3: CASSILTGGIGGTQYF. CDR3 bases: TGTGCCAGCAGCATACTAACGGGAGGGATAGGTGGGACCCAGTACTTC.

This chain links TRBV19 with TRBJ1-6, with no clear D. The length of the CDR3 is 15 residues. V lost 5 bases and J lost 6, with 14 bases in between. Germline V CDR1 and CDR2: LNHDA, SQIVND (reference sequence). CDR3 loop: CASSVGRESNSPLHF. The CDR3 DNA follows: TGTGCCAGTAGTGTCGGACGGGAGAGTAATTCACCCCTCCACTTT.